This note documents a single TCR beta chain sequence. Its matching antigen is unknown. The sample originates from a study of cytomegalovirus exposure and HLA in healthy donors. This CDR3 is 12 amino acids long. Germline loops: CDR1 GTSNPN, CDR2 SVGIG (reference sequence). The study ran its PCR with 60 Vbeta and 13 Jbeta primers. The assay was immunoSEQ multiplex PCR, and TCRdb's table has in-frame clones only and misses some. The sample includes over 80,000 clones, 70% to 75% of them seen just once. Whole-study results and caveats: A previous analysis found most TCR beta V segments productive roughly 87% or roughly 30% of the time. It emerged from a later analysis that several of the most significant clusters appeared to be linked to common viral pathogens.

V gene TRBV30 combines with J gene TRBJ2-5; TRBD1 matches at 7 bases. The better agreement between TRBJ2-7 and the DNA end casts doubt on the J call. The TCR sequence derives from a woman aged 18-29 years in good health and CMV-seropositive. The sequenced sample was PBMCs. The CDR3 nucleotides read TGTGCCTGGAAGGGGGCCTCCTACGAGCAGTACTTC. It encodes CAWKGASYEQYF.